The subject of this entry is one T cell receptor beta chain. The entry originates in a study of T cell changes during pregnancy in multiple sclerosis. This CDR3 has 13 residues. V was cut by 3 bases and J by 7 bases, with 10 bases left in between. Germline V lookup: CDR1 MNHEY, CDR2 SVGAGI. TCRdb's copy holds only in-frame clones and misses some; the assay was immunoSEQ multiplex PCR. The sample includes tens of thousands of clones, roughly 93% of them seen just once. This TCR was recovered from a female donor with multiple sclerosis, enrolled in a pregnancy study. This chain links TRBV6-5 with TRBJ2-1; TRBD2 might be the D (6 bases). The sample was CD8+ T cells from peripheral blood mononuclear cells, taken in the third trimester of pregnancy. This CDR3 reads CASSYLGRNEQFF. DNA of the CDR3: TGTGCCAGCAGTTATTTAGGGAGGAATGAGCAGTTCTTC.